A selection of T cell receptor beta chains follows, all from one sample in a study of response to subunit inactivated influenza vaccine. TCRdb called the RT-PCR reads again in MiXCR, with one record for every CDR3 protein. The sample lists 600,000 to 700,000 distinct CDR3 sequences; around 15% were seen once. The source was PBMCs from blood, collected approximately 15 days before vaccination. These receptor sequences come from a man aged 50 to 59 who received an inactivated influenza vaccine. The CDR3 runs from the conserved cysteine through the conserved F or W. Each record gives: clone size, V gene, D gene, J gene, CDR3 protein, CDR3 DNA. D genes are given only for firm matches. The size of a clone is reported for some rows only, either as once, few or many, or as a class for expanded clones.

.,TRBV5-1,.,TRBJ2-2,CASSLEGTGFDVGELFF,TGCGCCAGCAGCTTGGAGGGCACAGGGTTTGACGTCGGGGAGCTGTTTTTT
.,TRBV10-3,TRBD1,TRBJ2-5,CAISGTGQETQYF,TGTGCCATCAGTGGGACAGGCCAAGAGACCCAGTACTTC
few,TRBV6-2/TRBV6-3,.,TRBJ2-7,CASRDSREQYF,TGTGCCAGCCGGGACTCTCGCGAGCAGTACTTC
.,TRBV4-1,.,TRBJ2-7,CASSQEVHNYEQYF,TGCGCCAGCAGCCAAGAGGTACATAACTACGAGCAGTACTTC
.,TRBV6-1,.,TRBJ2-1,CASSERDTPTYSYNEQFF,TGTGCCAGCAGCGAACGGGACACACCCACGTACTCCTACAATGAGCAGTTCTTC
few,TRBV29-1,.,TRBJ2-7,CSVVGEPFSYEQYF,TGCAGCGTTGTCGGGGAACCTTTCTCCTACGAGCAGTACTTC
.,TRBV28,TRBD1,TRBJ2-5,CATVSVRGRETQYF,TGTGCCACCGTCTCAGTGAGGGGGCGAGAGACCCAGTACTTC
few,TRBV5-5,.,TRBJ1-5,CASSPGGVNNQPQHF,TGTGCCAGCAGCCCGGGTGGGGTAAACAATCAGCCCCAGCATTTT
.,TRBV9,.,TRBJ2-7,CASSPDGSARYEQYF,TGTGCCAGCAGCCCAGACGGTAGCGCCCGCTACGAGCAGTACTTC
.,TRBV6-5,.,TRBJ1-6,CASSQSGRIYF,TGTGCCAGCAGTCAATCGGGACGTATCTACTTT
many,TRBV12-3/TRBV12-4,.,TRBJ2-2,CASRGATGELFF,TGTGCCAGCAGGGGGGCCACCGGGGAGCTGTTTTTT
few,TRBV28,.,TRBJ2-7,CASSLSGTYPYEQYF,TGTGCCAGCAGTTTGTCCGGGACATACCCCTACGAGCAGTACTTC
.,TRBV5-1,.,TRBJ1-1,CASSAVGGNTEAFF,TGCGCCAGCAGCGCGGTGGGGGGGAACACTGAAGCTTTCTTT
many,TRBV29-1,TRBD2,TRBJ2-5,CSVVTSSETQYF,TGCAGCGTCGTGACTAGCAGCGAGACCCAGTACTTC
.,TRBV27,.,TRBJ1-2,CASRSLTGDGYTF,TGTGCCAGCAGGTCGCTGACTGGTGATGGCTACACCTTC
.,TRBV20-1,.,TRBJ2-4,CSVGLRGRPAKNIQYF,TGCAGTGTTGGCCTCCGGGGAAGGCCGGCCAAAAACATTCAGTACTTC
.,TRBV14,.,TRBJ2-1,CASSPDFTEQFF,TGTGCCAGCAGCCCGGACTTCACTGAGCAGTTCTTC
few,TRBV6-2/TRBV6-3,.,TRBJ2-7,CASSYRTYEQYF,TGTGCCAGCAGTTACCGGACCTACGAGCAGTACTTC
many,TRBV28,.,TRBJ2-7,CASRHYDNEQYF,TGTGCCAGCCGCCACTATGACAACGAGCAGTACTTC
few,TRBV2,.,TRBJ2-3,CASMDFDTQYF,TGTGCCAGCATGGATTTCGATACGCAGTATTTT
.,TRBV3-1,.,TRBJ1-3,CASSQGSGTSGNTIYF,TGTGCCAGCAGCCAAGGCTCTGGGACCTCCGGAAACACCATATATTTT
.,TRBV11-3,TRBD2,TRBJ2-1,CASSLVAGPDYNEQFF,TGTGCCAGCAGCTTAGTAGCGGGCCCGGACTACAATGAGCAGTTCTTC
.,TRBV9,TRBD2,TRBJ2-5,CASSDSGRETQYF,TGTGCCAGCAGCGATAGCGGGAGAGAGACCCAGTACTTC
few,TRBV18,TRBD1,TRBJ2-7,CASSPPRGLYEQYF,TGTGCCAGCTCACCACCCAGGGGGCTCTACGAGCAGTACTTC
.,TRBV30,TRBD1,TRBJ2-2,CAWSGSGTGGTGELFF,TGTGCCTGGAGTGGTTCCGGGACAGGGGGGACCGGGGAGCTGTTTTTT
many,TRBV12-3/TRBV12-4,.,TRBJ2-5,CASSQSWGQETQYF,TGTGCCAGCAGTCAATCCTGGGGACAAGAGACCCAGTACTTC